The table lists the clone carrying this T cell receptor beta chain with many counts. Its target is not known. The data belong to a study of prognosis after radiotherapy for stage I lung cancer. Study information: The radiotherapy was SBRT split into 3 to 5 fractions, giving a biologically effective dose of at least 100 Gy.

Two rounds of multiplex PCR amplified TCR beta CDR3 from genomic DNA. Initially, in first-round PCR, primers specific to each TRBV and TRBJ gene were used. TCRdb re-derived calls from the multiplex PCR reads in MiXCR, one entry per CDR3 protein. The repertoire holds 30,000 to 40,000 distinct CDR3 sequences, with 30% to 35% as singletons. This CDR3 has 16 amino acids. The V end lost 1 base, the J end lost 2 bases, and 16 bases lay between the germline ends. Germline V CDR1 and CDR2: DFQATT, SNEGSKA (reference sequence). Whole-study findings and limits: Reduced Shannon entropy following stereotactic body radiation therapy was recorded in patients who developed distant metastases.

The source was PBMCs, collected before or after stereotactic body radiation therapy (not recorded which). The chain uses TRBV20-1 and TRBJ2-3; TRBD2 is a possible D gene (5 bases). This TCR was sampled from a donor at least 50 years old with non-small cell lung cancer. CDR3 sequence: CSARGGRGWVTDTQYF. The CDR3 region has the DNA TGCAGTGCTAGAGGGGGTCGGGGTTGGGTCACAGATACGCAGTATTTT.